This TCR beta chain was captured in a study of blood T cells in healthy people across ages. Total RNA amounts of at least 5 micrograms were extracted per sample. Primed by a sample-barcoded 5' primer and a J-beta primer mix, a second PCR proceeded for 7 to 11 cycles. TCRdb redid the calling of the 5' RACE reads with MiXCR, one entry per CDR3 protein. The repertoire has around 670,000 distinct CDR3 sequences, about 30% of them found once; the top ten carry around a sixth. The germline CDR1 and CDR2 sequences are SGHVS and FQNEAQ. The CDR3 is made up of 13 amino acids. Study findings and constraints: Estimates of total diversity, which came from one million sequenced T cells, were considered to be underestimates.

Concerning this clonotype itself: The antigen is undetermined.

This chain uses TRBV7-8 with TRBJ2-4; D may be TRBD2 (5 bases). The J call may be incorrect, as the DNA end agrees better with TRBJ2-7. The sample taken for sequencing was blood. The receptor was derived from a woman of 80 years or more in good health. The CDR3 sequence: CASSSRVDGEQYF. The CDR3 DNA reads TGTGCCAGCAGCTCGCGGGTCGACGGCGAGCAGTACTTC.